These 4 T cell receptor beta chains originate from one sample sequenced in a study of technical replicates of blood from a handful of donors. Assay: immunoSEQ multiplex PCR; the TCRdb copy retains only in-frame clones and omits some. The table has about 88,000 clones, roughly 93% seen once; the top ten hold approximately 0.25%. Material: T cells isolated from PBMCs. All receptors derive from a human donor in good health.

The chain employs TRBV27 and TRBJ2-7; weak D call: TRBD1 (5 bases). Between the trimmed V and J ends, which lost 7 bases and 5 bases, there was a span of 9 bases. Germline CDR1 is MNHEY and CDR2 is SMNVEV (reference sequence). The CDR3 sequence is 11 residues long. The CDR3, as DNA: TGTGCCAGCACCAAGGGGCACGAGCAGTACTTC. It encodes CASTKGHEQYF.

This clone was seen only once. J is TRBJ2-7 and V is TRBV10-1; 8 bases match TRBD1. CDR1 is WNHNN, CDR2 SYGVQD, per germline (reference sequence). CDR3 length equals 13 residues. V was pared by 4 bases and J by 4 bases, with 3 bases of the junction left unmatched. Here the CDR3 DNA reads TGCGCCAGCAGTGGGACAGGGTTGTACGAGCAGTACTTC. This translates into CASSGTGLYEQYF.

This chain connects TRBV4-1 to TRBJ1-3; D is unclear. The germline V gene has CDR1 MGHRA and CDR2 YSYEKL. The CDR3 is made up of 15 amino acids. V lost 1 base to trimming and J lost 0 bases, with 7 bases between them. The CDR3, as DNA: TGCGCCAGCAGCCAAGTCCAGGACTCTGGAAACACCATATATTTT. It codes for CASSQVQDSGNTIYF.

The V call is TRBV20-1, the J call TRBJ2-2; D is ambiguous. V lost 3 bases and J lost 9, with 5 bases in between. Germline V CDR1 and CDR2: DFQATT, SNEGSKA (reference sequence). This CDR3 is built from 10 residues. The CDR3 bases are TGCAGTGCTAGTGCGAGGGAGCTGTTTTTT. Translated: CSASARELFF.